The 31 T cell receptor beta chains presented below share a single source sample, sequenced in a study of cytomegalovirus exposure and HLA in healthy donors. Researchers ran the PCR with 60 Vbeta and 13 Jbeta primers. Sequencing was performed with immunoSEQ multiplex PCR; in TCRdb, only in-frame clones are kept and a portion is missing. The sample consists of under 200,000 clones, more than 80% of them appearing once. Sequenced input: PBMCs. Receptors were obtained from a woman in her 30s in good health and CMV-seropositive.

V is TRBV7-9 and J is TRBJ2-1; 10 nucleotides agree with TRBD2. J was trimmed by 16 bases and V by 5 bases; bases with no gene match: 8. There are 12 residues in the CDR3. Looked up from germline, CDR1 is SEHNR and CDR2 is FQNEAQ (reference sequence). The CDR3 sequence: CASSQTSGPPFF. The CDR3 bases are TGTGCCAGCAGCCAGACTAGCGGGCCCCCATTCTTC.

The chain recombines TRBV4-1 with TRBJ2-1; TRBD2 aligns across 10 bases. The length of the CDR3 is 16 residues. V shed 4 bases, J shed 4 bases, and the junction held 7 bases outside the gene matches. Germline V lookup: CDR1 MGHRA, CDR2 YSYEKL. This CDR3 reads CASSLSGGIKYNEQFF. The CDR3 nucleotides read TGCGCCAGCAGCCTTAGCGGGGGGATTAAGTACAATGAGCAGTTCTTC.

The gene calls are TRBV15 and TRBJ1-4, with 7 bases aligning to TRBD1. Per the germline V gene, CDR1 is LNHNV and CDR2 is YYDKDF (reference sequence). V shed 1 base, J shed 2 bases, and the junction held 4 bases outside the gene matches. The CDR3 runs 16 residues. As DNA, the CDR3 is TGTGCCACCAGCAGAGGATTAGGGGGCACTAATGAAAAACTGTTTTTT. The encoded protein is CATSRGLGGTNEKLFF.

The genes are TRBV7-3 and TRBJ2-3; 11 bases agree with TRBD2. This CDR3 has 15 residues. With 3 bases clipped from V and 5 bases from J, the junction kept 4 bases outside the gene matches. Germline-derived CDR1 and CDR2 are SGHTA and FQGTGA. The CDR3 DNA follows: TGTGCCAGCAGCTTTAGCGGGGGGGCCCAAGATACGCAGTATTTT. Amino acids: CASSFSGGAQDTQYF.

The V gene is TRBV19, the J gene TRBJ1-6, with 12 bases lining up with TRBD1. Germline loops: CDR1 LNHDA, CDR2 SQIVND (reference sequence). This CDR3 is 17 amino acids long. V lost 5 bases to trimming and J lost 9 bases; unmatched junction nucleotides: 11. CDR3 DNA: TGTGCCAGTAGTGCCCAGAAGGGGACAGGGGGCGGTTCACCCCTCCACTTT. Its protein is CASSAQKGTGGGSPLHF.

The J gene is TRBJ2-1, the V gene TRBV18, with D hard to call. CDR1 is KGHSH, CDR2 LQKENI, per germline. The ends were cut back, 0 bases at V and 2 bases at J, with 5 bases in the middle. This CDR3 region has 14 residues. The CDR3 DNA reads TGTGCCAGCTCACCACCGTCGGCCTACAATGAGCAGTTCTTC. This gives the protein CASSPPSAYNEQFF.

The chain recombines TRBV30 with TRBJ1-5; D is unclear. This CDR3 has 13 residues. Germline-derived CDR1 and CDR2 are GTSNPN and SVGIG (reference sequence). Trimming stripped 0 bases from V and 5 bases from J, with 8 bases between. The CDR3 here is CAWSVSSDQPQHF. As DNA, the CDR3 is TGTGCCTGGAGTGTATCAAGCGATCAGCCCCAGCATTTT.

The chain joins TRBV5-1 to TRBJ2-5; TRBD1 matches 9 bases. Germline CDR1 reads SGHRS; CDR2 reads YFSETQ. V was clipped by 0 bases and J by 0 bases; unmatched bases: 12. The CDR3 covers 19 residues. DNA for the CDR3: TGCGCCAGCAGCTTGGCAGGGGCGGGACAGGGCCTTTACCAAGAGACCCAGTACTTC. Translated, it gives CASSLAGAGQGLYQETQYF.

The rearrangement joins TRBV4-2 to TRBJ1-6, with TRBD1 matching 9 bases. Trimming removed 2 bases from V and 6 bases from J; junction bases left unmatched: 5. This CDR3 has 16 residues. The germline V gene has CDR1 LGHNA and CDR2 YNFKEQ. Here the CDR3 reads CASSQYQTGGNSPLHF. In nucleotides, the CDR3 is TGTGCCAGCAGCCAATACCAGACAGGGGGTAATTCACCCCTCCACTTT.

V and J are TRBV19 and TRBJ2-7; 7 nucleotides match TRBD1. Trimming cost V 3 bases and J 0 bases; bases outside gene matches: 5. This CDR3 contains 15 residues. CDR1 is LNHDA and CDR2 is SQIVND in the germline V gene (reference sequence). CDR3 DNA: TGTGCCAGTAGTATCCTACCAGGGGGCTCCTACGAGCAGTACTTC. It yields the protein CASSILPGGSYEQYF.

The V and J genes are TRBV6-1 and TRBJ1-5, with D tentatively TRBD1 (5 bases). CDR1 is MNHNS, CDR2 SASEGT, per germline. V was trimmed by 2 bases and J by 0 bases, leaving 20 bases between them. The CDR3 has 19 residues. The CDR3 loop reads CASSETTRGFRNSNQPQHF. The CDR3 DNA sequence: TGTGCCAGCAGTGAAACAACTCGGGGGTTCCGAAATAGCAATCAGCCCCAGCATTTT.

This clone was seen a handful of times. The V and J genes are TRBV29-1 and TRBJ1-5, with D maybe TRBD1 (6 bases). CDR1 is SQVTM, CDR2 ANQGSEA, per germline. The CDR3 is made up of 13 amino acids. Trimming took 4 bases from V and 9 from J, leaving 16 bases between them. The CDR3 DNA reads TGCAGCGTTGGATCAGGGGAAGATGGGCCCCAGCATTTT. Translation: CSVGSGEDGPQHF. Full variable domain (missing parts from reference TRBV29-1 and TRBJ1-5): SAVISQKPSRDICQRGTSLTIQCQVDSQVTMMFWYRQQPGQSLTLIATANQGSEATYESGFVIDKFPISRPNLTFSTLTVSNMSPEDSSIYLCSVGSGEDGPQHFGDGTRLSIL.

The J gene is TRBJ2-3, the V gene TRBV11-1, with 8 nucleotides matching TRBD2. Germline V gene sequence: CDR1 SGHAT, CDR2 FQDESV (reference sequence). Trimming cost V 5 bases and J 8 bases; bases outside gene matches: 6. This CDR3 has 13 residues. As DNA, the CDR3 is TGTGCCAGCAGCCCTATGGCGGGGGGTACGCAGTATTTT. As protein: CASSPMAGGTQYF. Complete variable domain (other parts from reference TRBV11-1 and TRBJ2-3): EAEVAQSPRYKITEKSQAVAFWCDPISGHATLYWYRQILGQGPELLVQFQDESVVDDSQLPKDRFSAERLKGVDSTLKIQPAELGDSAMYLCASSPMAGGTQYFGPGTRLTVL.

In its sample, this clone was seen a few times. Distinct nucleotide sequences in the sample also encode this CDR3. The chain carries TRBV5-4 and TRBJ1-2; tentatively, D is TRBD1 (5 bases). Trimming shortened V by 7 bases and J by 3 bases, and 16 bases separated the two germline ends. CDR3 size: 14 residues. Germline CDR1 and CDR2: SGHNT and YYREEE (reference sequence). CDR3 nucleotide sequence: TGTGCCAGCGGCCTCAACCGGGGGGACTATGGCTACACCTTC. As protein: CASGLNRGDYGYTF.

This chain uses TRBV5-1 with TRBJ2-7, with 8 bases that match TRBD2. Germline V gene lookup returns CDR1 SGHRS and CDR2 YFSETQ. V lost 4 bases to trimming and J lost 0 bases; unmatched junction nucleotides: 9. This CDR3 comprises 16 residues. CDR3 sequence: CASSQKTSVSSYEQYF. The CDR3 region has the DNA TGCGCCAGCAGCCAAAAGACTAGCGTAAGCTCCTACGAGCAGTACTTC.

The V and J genes are TRBV4-3 and TRBJ2-5; 11 bases agree with TRBD2. This CDR3 has 17 amino acids. Germline V gene sequence: CDR1 LGHNA, CDR2 YSLEER. The V segment lost 4 bases and the J segment 5 bases; nucleotides outside the gene matches: 12. This chain's CDR3 is CASSLFSGGALEETQYF. The CDR3 bases are TGCGCCAGCAGCCTATTTAGCGGGGGGGCCTTAGAGGAGACCCAGTACTTC.

The rearrangement uses TRBV6-6 and TRBJ2-4; D may be TRBD1 (5 bases). V was clipped by 2 bases and J by 9 bases, with 17 bases between them. Germline-derived CDR1 and CDR2 are MNHNY and SVGAGI (reference sequence). The CDR3 has 15 amino acids. CDR3 in amino acids: CASSYPPETVGIQYF. CDR3 in DNA: TGTGCCAGCAGTTACCCGCCGGAGACAGTGGGCATTCAGTACTTC.

This clone has a single count. V gene TRBV15 combines with J gene TRBJ2-5; the D is unclear. CDR1 and CDR2 from the germline V gene are LNHNV and YYDKDF (reference sequence). The CDR3 consists of 14 residues. Trimming pared 0 bases from V and 3 bases from J, leaving 8 bases between. CDR3 DNA: TGTGCCACCAGCAGAGATACCGGTGAAGAGACCCAGTACTTC. Translation: CATSRDTGEETQYF.

The rearrangement uses TRBV18 and TRBJ2-1; a weak D match, TRBD2 (5 bases). This CDR3 has 12 residues. The V end lost 4 bases, the J end lost 4 bases, and 5 bases lay between the germline ends. CDR1 KGHSH and CDR2 LQKENI come from the germline V gene. Here the CDR3 DNA reads TGTGCCAGCTCACTAGCGTACAATGAGCAGTTCTTC. Encoded protein: CASSLAYNEQFF.

The chain carries TRBV5-4 and TRBJ2-7, with D perhaps TRBD1 (6 bases). CDR3 length: 15 residues. From germline, CDR1 is SGHNT and CDR2 YYREEE (reference sequence). Trimming pared 4 bases from V and 0 bases from J, leaving 14 bases between. The CDR3 bases are TGTGCCAGCAGCCTAGACCGGGACAACTCCTACGAGCAGTACTTC. It specifies CASSLDRDNSYEQYF.

The sample holds a few counts of this clone. CDR3 sequence: CASSLNRGGGNTEAFF. CDR3 in DNA: TGCGCCAGCAGCCTCAACAGGGGTGGTGGGAACACTGAAGCTTTCTTT. J is TRBJ1-1 and V is TRBV5-1, with 7 bases that match TRBD1. Germline V gene lookup returns CDR1 SGHRS and CDR2 YFSETQ. This CDR3 contains 16 residues. Trimming removed 4 bases from V and 1 base from J; junction bases left unmatched: 10.

The chain has TRBV29-1 and TRBJ2-1, with TRBD1 as a possible D gene (6 bases). Germline-derived CDR1 and CDR2 are SQVTM and ANQGSEA. The CDR3 is 12 amino acids. Trimming removed 7 bases from V and 6 bases from J, with 13 bases in between. This CDR3 reads CSETQGTNEQFF. DNA of the CDR3: TGCAGCGAGACACAGGGTACCAATGAGCAGTTCTTC.

The V call is TRBV7-2, the J call TRBJ2-5; tentative D call: TRBD2 (6 bases). V was trimmed by 4 bases and J by 7 bases, leaving 13 bases between them. Germline lookup yields CDR1 SGHTA and CDR2 FQGNSA. CDR3 length: 13 amino acids. CDR3 residues: CASSSAGYGTQYF. Written as DNA, the CDR3 is TGTGCCAGCAGCTCCGCGGGGTACGGGACCCAGTACTTC.

This chain uses TRBV6-5 with TRBJ1-1; 7 bases are a match to TRBD1. CDR1 and CDR2 from the germline V gene are MNHEY and SVGAGI. V shed 4 bases, J shed 3 bases, and the junction held 5 bases outside the gene matches. There are 14 residues in the CDR3. DNA of the CDR3: TGTGCCAGCAGTTCGGGACAGTGGGACACTGAAGCTTTCTTT. Translating gives CASSSGQWDTEAFF.

The chain carries TRBV19 and TRBJ1-3; perhaps TRBD1 as D (5 bases). Germline V gene sequence: CDR1 LNHDA, CDR2 SQIVND (reference sequence). The CDR3 has 16 amino acids. Trimming pared 3 bases from V and 4 bases from J, leaving 16 bases between. The CDR3 bases are TGTGCCAGTAGTATCAGCAGGGTAATACTCGGAAACACCATATATTTT. It is translated as CASSISRVILGNTIYF.

This chain joins TRBV7-9 and TRBJ2-1; 10 bases map to TRBD2. Germline trimming cut 2 bases from V and 6 bases from J; bases unmatched to any gene: 7. The germline V gene has CDR1 SEHNR and CDR2 FQNEAQ (reference sequence). The CDR3 has 16 residues. Here the CDR3 DNA reads TGTGCCAGCAGCTTATGGAGCGGGGGGGGATTCAATGAGCAGTTCTTC. This gives the protein CASSLWSGGGFNEQFF.

The V and J genes are TRBV10-3 and TRBJ1-2; D uncertain. This CDR3 is built from 13 residues. With 0 bases removed from V and 5 bases from J, the gap between germline ends came to 7 bases. Germline V gene sequence: CDR1 ENHRY, CDR2 SYGVKD. CDR3 in amino acids: CAISESEGYGYTF. The CDR3, as DNA: TGTGCCATCAGTGAGTCGGAGGGTTATGGCTACACCTTC.

V and J are TRBV30 and TRBJ1-2, with 7 bases matching TRBD1. This CDR3 is 19 amino acids long. Germline CDR1 and CDR2: GTSNPN and SVGIG (reference sequence). J was trimmed by 1 base and V by 0 bases; bases with no gene match: 17. The CDR3 loop reads CAWSVNYGFGTEINYGYTF. The CDR3 nucleotides are TGTGCCTGGAGTGTAAATTATGGGTTCGGGACAGAGATTAACTATGGCTACACCTTC. Based on the CDR3 plus reference TRBV30 and TRBJ1-2, the full variable domain is SQTIHQWPATLVQPVGSPLSLECTVEGTSNPNLYWYRQAAGRGLQLLFYSVGIGQISSEVPQNLSASRPQDRQFILSSKKLLLSDSGFYLCAWSVNYGFGTEINYGYTFGSGTRLTVV.

The chain is built from TRBV28 and TRBJ2-2; D might be TRBD2 (5 bases). The germline V and J ends were trimmed by 4 bases and 5 bases, with 14 bases remaining between them. The CDR3 sequence is 15 residues long. Per germline, CDR1 MDHEN and CDR2 SYDVKM. CDR3 sequence: CASSSYPGYTGELFF. The CDR3 DNA reads as TGTGCCAGCAGTTCCTATCCGGGATATACCGGGGAGCTGTTTTTT. The full variable domain, completed using reference TRBV28 and TRBJ2-2, is DVKVTQSSRYLVKRTGEKVFLECVQDMDHENMFWYRQDPGLGLRLIYFSYDVKMKEKGDIPEGYSVSREKKERFSLILESASTNQTSMYLCASSSYPGYTGELFFGEGSRLTVL.

This clone is a singleton in its sample. The chain joins TRBV27 to TRBJ1-1; TRBD1 matches 11 bases. The CDR3 sequence is 18 residues long. Germline loops: CDR1 MNHEY, CDR2 SMNVEV (reference sequence). V shed 5 bases, J shed 0 bases, and the junction held 11 bases outside the gene matches. CDR3: CASSLRPDRGRVNTEAFF. CDR3 DNA sequence: TGTGCCAGCAGTCTCCGCCCGGACAGGGGGCGCGTGAACACTGAAGCTTTCTTT.

The V call is TRBV9, the J call TRBJ1-5; D is possibly TRBD1 (5 bases). The CDR3 runs 17 residues. The V gene lost 4 bases and the J gene lost 3 bases, with 20 bases spanning the gap. Germline values: CDR1 SGDLS, CDR2 YYNGEE. The CDR3 loop is CASSLRDSRDDNQPQHF. The DNA of the CDR3 is TGTGCCAGCAGCCTAAGGGACTCCAGGGACGACAATCAGCCCCAGCATTTT.